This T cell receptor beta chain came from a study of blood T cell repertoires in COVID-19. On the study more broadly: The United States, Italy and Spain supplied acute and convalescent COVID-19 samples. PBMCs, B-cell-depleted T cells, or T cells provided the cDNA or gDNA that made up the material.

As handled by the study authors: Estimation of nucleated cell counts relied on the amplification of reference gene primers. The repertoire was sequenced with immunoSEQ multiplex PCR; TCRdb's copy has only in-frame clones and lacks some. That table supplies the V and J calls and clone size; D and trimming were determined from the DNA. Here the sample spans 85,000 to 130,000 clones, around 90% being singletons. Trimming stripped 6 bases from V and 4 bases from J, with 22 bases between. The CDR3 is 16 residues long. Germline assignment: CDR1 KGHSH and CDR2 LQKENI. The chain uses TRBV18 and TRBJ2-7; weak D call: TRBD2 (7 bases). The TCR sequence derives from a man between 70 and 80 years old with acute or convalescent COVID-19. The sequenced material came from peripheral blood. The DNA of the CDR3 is TGTGCCAGCTCCCGTCCTACAGGGAGGGACGGATACGAGCAGTACTTC. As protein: CASSRPTGRDGYEQYF.